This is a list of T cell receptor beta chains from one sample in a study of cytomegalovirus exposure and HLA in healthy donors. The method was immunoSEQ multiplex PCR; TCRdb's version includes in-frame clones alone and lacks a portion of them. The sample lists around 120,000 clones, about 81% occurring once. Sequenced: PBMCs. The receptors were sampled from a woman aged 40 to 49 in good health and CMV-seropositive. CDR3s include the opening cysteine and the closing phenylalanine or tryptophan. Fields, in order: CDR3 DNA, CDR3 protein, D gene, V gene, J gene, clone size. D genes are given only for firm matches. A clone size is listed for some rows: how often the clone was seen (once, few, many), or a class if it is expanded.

TGCGCCAGCAGCCAAGGAAGGGCTAGCGGGAGGGGAGAGACCCAGTACTTC	CASSQGRASGRGETQYF	TRBD2	TRBV4-3	TRBJ2-5	few
TGTGCCAGCAGTCCGCCAGGGGTCTATGGCTACACCTTC	CASSPPGVYGYTF	NA	TRBV6-5	TRBJ1-2	few
TGTGCCAGCAGTTCCAAGGGGACAGGAAACTACGAGCAGTACTTC	CASSSKGTGNYEQYF	TRBD1	TRBV25-1	TRBJ2-7	NA
TGTGCCTGGAGTGTAACGGCAGGGCAGAATGAGCAGTTCTTC	CAWSVTAGQNEQFF	NA	TRBV30	TRBJ2-1	NA
TGTGCCAGCAGCTTAGATCGTCAAGAGACCCAGTACTTC	CASSLDRQETQYF	NA	TRBV7-8	TRBJ2-5	few
TGTGCCAGCAGCTTACGGGCGGGAGGGTACACCACCGGGGAGCTGTTTTTT	CASSLRAGGYTTGELFF	TRBD2	TRBV7-6	TRBJ2-2	NA
TGCGCCAGCAGCCCCGGGACAGGGGGCCACGCGTGCCGCGCTTTCTTT	CASSPGTGGHACRAFF	TRBD1	TRBV4-1	TRBJ1-1	NA
TGTGCCAGCAGCCGGCGAACCGGTCTAGCGGGGGTGGAGCTGTTTTTT	CASSRRTGLAGVELFF	TRBD2	TRBV11-2	TRBJ2-2	NA
TGTGCCAGCGGGCATAGCTCCTACAATGAGCAGTTCTTC	CASGHSSYNEQFF	NA	TRBV6-5	TRBJ2-1	NA
TGTGCCAGCAAGAAGGAGTCCGACACTGAAGCTTTCTTT	CASKKESDTEAFF	NA	TRBV6-4	TRBJ1-1	NA
TGTGCCAGCAGCCCAAGCTGGGACAGCACTGGAAACACCATATATTTT	CASSPSWDSTGNTIYF	TRBD1	TRBV13	TRBJ1-3	NA
TGTGCCAGTGCCGCAACAGGGAACCCCTACGAGCAGTACTTC	CASAATGNPYEQYF	NA	TRBV19	TRBJ2-7	medium-sized
TGTGCCAGCAGCCCGGGACTAGCGAGCAATGAGCAGTTCTTC	CASSPGLASNEQFF	TRBD2	TRBV4-2	TRBJ2-1	NA
TGCAGTGCTAGTTCGGAGACCCAGTACTTC	CSASSETQYF	NA	TRBV20-1	TRBJ2-5	NA
TGTGCCAGTAGTATAGGACTAGCGACGTACAATGAGCAGTTCTTC	CASSIGLATYNEQFF	TRBD2	TRBV19	TRBJ2-1	NA
TGTGCCAGCCCCCCAGGAGAGGGGGTGAGGACTGAAGCTTTCTTT	CASPPGEGVRTEAFF	NA	TRBV2	TRBJ1-1	NA
TGTGCCAGCAGCTCCCAACAGGGGGCGACTAATGAAAAACTGTTTTTT	CASSSQQGATNEKLFF	TRBD1	TRBV7-2	TRBJ1-4	NA
TGCGCCAGCAGCGAGCTCGCGGGAGGCTTGGGCAATGAGCAGTTCTTC	CASSELAGGLGNEQFF	TRBD2	TRBV4-1	TRBJ2-1	few
TGCGCCAGCAGTGAAGGGACAGGGAGGTTTCAGCCCCAGCATTTT	CASSEGTGRFQPQHF	TRBD1	TRBV10-2	TRBJ1-5	NA
TGTGCCAGCAGCCTTTGGGGGCTAGCGGGGGGGCAAATCCGGAACAATGAGCAGTTCTTC	CASSLWGLAGGQIRNNEQFF	TRBD2	TRBV4-2	TRBJ2-1	NA
TGCAGCGTTGTGGGGACAGGAGCTAACTATGGCTACACCTTC	CSVVGTGANYGYTF	TRBD1	TRBV29-1	TRBJ1-2	NA
TGTGCCAGCAGCCCCCCCAGGGTCTTGGAGACCCAGTACTTC	CASSPPRVLETQYF	NA	TRBV7-6	TRBJ2-5	NA
TGTGCCAGCAGCCCCACAGGGCTCCCTAATGAAAAACTGTTTTTT	CASSPTGLPNEKLFF	NA	TRBV11-2	TRBJ1-4	NA
TGCAGCGTTGACTCGCCAGACAGGGGGAGAGGCTACACCTTC	CSVDSPDRGRGYTF	TRBD1	TRBV29-1	TRBJ1-2	NA
TGTGCCAGCAGCGGGGGGGGCGGCTCTGGAAACACCATATATTTT	CASSGGGGSGNTIYF	NA	TRBV5-4	TRBJ1-3	few
TGTGCCAGCAGACAGCTTGGGACAGGTTACTACGAGCAGTACTTC	CASRQLGTGYYEQYF	TRBD1	TRBV5-5	TRBJ2-7	NA
TGTGCCAGCAGCTTAAAAACCCAGGGGGGTTTCACAGATACGCAGTATTTT	CASSLKTQGGFTDTQYF	NA	TRBV7-3	TRBJ2-3	NA
TGCGCCAGCAGCCCCAATAGCGGGAGAGGGGAGACCCAGTACTTC	CASSPNSGRGETQYF	TRBD2	TRBV5-1	TRBJ2-5	few
TGTGCCAGCAGTTTCGGCACAGGGACCACTGAAGCTTTCTTT	CASSFGTGTTEAFF	NA	TRBV28	TRBJ1-1	NA